This is a list of T cell receptor beta chains from one sample in a study of shared clonotypes between healthy human individuals. Sequencing was performed with immunoSEQ multiplex PCR; in TCRdb, only in-frame clones are kept and a portion is missing. The sample yields about 580,000 clones, more than 95% seen once. The sequenced sample consisted of naive CD8+ T cells sorted from blood. Source of these receptors: a man younger than 45 in good health. Each CDR3 is given with its conserved first and last residue. The D gene is left open where the match is weak. Size tells how often a clone was seen (once, few, many) or the class of an expanded clone, and some rows leave it out.

j_call | d_call | v_call | clone_size | cdr3_nt | cdr3_aa
TRBJ2-1 | TRBD2 | TRBV11-2 | . | TGTGCCAGCAGCTTAGAGCCTAGCGGGAGGAAATCCTACAATGAGCAGTTCTTC | CASSLEPSGRKSYNEQFF
TRBJ2-3 | TRBD2 | TRBV5-1 | . | TGCGCCAGCAGCCTTACTAGCGGGGGCTTCACAGATACGCAGTATTTT | CASSLTSGGFTDTQYF
TRBJ1-2 | . | TRBV11-2 | . | TGTGCCAGCAGCTCCCTCGGGGACATGTATGGCTACACCTTC | CASSSLGDMYGYTF
TRBJ1-1 | . | TRBV13 | . | TGTGCCAGCAGCTTATTGTTGAACACTGAAGCTTTCTTT | CASSLLLNTEAFF
TRBJ2-1 | . | TRBV7-9 | . | TGTGCCAGCAGCACAAAAGAGAGTAGCGGAGACAATGAGCAGTTCTTC | CASSTKESSGDNEQFF
TRBJ2-7 | . | TRBV7-9 | . | TGTGCCAGCAGCTCTCCCTTGGGGGACCCCTACGAGCAGTACTTC | CASSSPLGDPYEQYF
TRBJ1-2 | . | TRBV9 | . | TGTGCCAGCAGCGTAGAGGGCATGGCCAACTATGGCTACACCTTC | CASSVEGMANYGYTF
TRBJ1-2 | . | TRBV25-1 | . | TGTGCCAGCAGTCTATACTATGGCTACACCTTC | CASSLYYGYTF
TRBJ1-4 | TRBD1 | TRBV10-3 | . | TGTGCCATCAGCGGGGGACAGGAAAAACTGTTTTTT | CAISGGQEKLFF
TRBJ2-1 | . | TRBV5-1 | . | TGCGCCAGCAGCTTCGATTCCGGCAGGGCGATATACAATGAGCAGTTCTTC | CASSFDSGRAIYNEQFF
TRBJ2-1 | . | TRBV29-1 | . | TGCAGCGTTGACGGCAAGGATGAGCAGTTCTTC | CSVDGKDEQFF
TRBJ2-7 | TRBD2 | TRBV7-6 | . | TGTGCCAGCAGCGACCTAGCGGGAGGTGGTGACGAGCAGTACTTC | CASSDLAGGGDEQYF
TRBJ2-3 | . | TRBV2 | . | TGTGCCGGGAGAGCAGGGGTAGATACGCAGTATTTT | CAGRAGVDTQYF
TRBJ2-5 | . | TRBV27 | once | TGTGCCAGCAGTTTATCCCGGGGCTCGCTGAAAGAGACCCAGTACTTC | CASSLSRGSLKETQYF
TRBJ2-5 | TRBD1 | TRBV7-2 | . | TGTGCCAGCAGCTTAGTCGACACCGGGACAGGGGTAATCGGCGAGACCCAGTACTTC | CASSLVDTGTGVIGETQYF
TRBJ1-1 | . | TRBV2 | . | TGTGCCAGCAGTGAACCCGATGGTAGAGGGCCGCTATTGAACACTGAAGCTTTCTTT | CASSEPDGRGPLLNTEAFF
TRBJ2-2 | . | TRBV2 | . | TGTGCCAGCAGGAAAGACTTAACCGGGGAGCTGTTTTTT | CASRKDLTGELFF
TRBJ2-7 | . | TRBV6-1 | . | TGTGCCAGCAGTGTAAACTACGAGCAGTACTTC | CASSVNYEQYF
TRBJ2-7 | . | TRBV30 | . | TGTGCCTGGAGTCCCCACACTCTCAGGATCGAGCAGTACTTC | CAWSPHTLRIEQYF
TRBJ2-2 | TRBD1 | TRBV7-6 | once | TGTGCCAGCAGCCCGGGACAGCGTTCCGGGGAGCTGTTTTTT | CASSPGQRSGELFF
TRBJ2-1 | . | TRBV11-2 | . | TGTGCCAGCAGCGGAGGGGGGGGGCGCTACAATGAGCAGTTCTTC | CASSGGGGRYNEQFF
TRBJ2-1 | . | TRBV14 | . | TGTGCCAGCAGCCAAGAGTGGGGTAAGCATGAGCAGTTCTTC | CASSQEWGKHEQFF
TRBJ2-1 | TRBD2 | TRBV7-9 | once | TGTGCCTGCTGGACTAGCGGGACTGGCATAAATGAGCAGTTCTTC | CACWTSGTGINEQFF
TRBJ2-1 | TRBD2 | TRBV4-2 | . | TGTGCCAGCAGCCAAACTAGCGGCGACAATGAGCAGTTCTTC | CASSQTSGDNEQFF
TRBJ1-2 | . | TRBV29-1 | . | TGCAGCGTTGAAGGCAGCTATGGCTACACCTTC | CSVEGSYGYTF
TRBJ2-3 | . | TRBV5-1 | once | TGCGCCAGCAGCTTGGAAATTAGTTCCGATACGCAGTATTTT | CASSLEISSDTQYF